One and the same sample provided the 30 T cell receptor beta chains below, sequenced in a study of blood T cell repertoires in COVID-19. TCRdb keeps only in-frame clones here, not all; method: immunoSEQ multiplex PCR. The data contain about 410,000 clones, around 86% of them seen just once; the ten biggest clones take up roughly 1.4%. The source material was peripheral blood. Receptor source: a woman aged 25 to 39 with active or convalescent COVID-19.

The chain links TRBV5-1 to TRBJ2-1; 9 bases fit TRBD1. Germline assignment: CDR1 SGHRS and CDR2 YFSETQ. Trimming took 3 bases from V and 7 from J; bases not matched to a gene: 5. The CDR3 length is 14 residues. As DNA, the CDR3 is TGCGCCAGCAGCTACGGACAGGGGAGGAATGAGCAGTTCTTC. Protein product: CASSYGQGRNEQFF.

This chain connects TRBV4-1 to TRBJ1-6; D might be TRBD1 (5 bases). Germline V gene lookup returns CDR1 MGHRA and CDR2 YSYEKL. The CDR3 covers 15 residues. V was pared by 0 bases and J by 9 bases, with 12 bases between. In DNA form, the CDR3 reads TGCGCCAGCAGCCAAGATGGGGGGACTAGTTCACCCCTCCACTTT. Its protein is CASSQDGGTSSPLHF.

This clone turned up a few times. The genes are TRBV27 and TRBJ1-2, with D perhaps matching TRBD1 (6 bases). CDR1 and CDR2 (germline): MNHEY, SMNVEV (reference sequence). V was trimmed by 4 bases and J by 4 bases, leaving 13 bases between them. CDR3 size: 14 residues. CDR3 nucleotides: TGTGCCAGCAGTTCATACAGGGATCTCTATGGCTACACCTTC. Its translation: CASSSYRDLYGYTF.

The chain combines TRBV10-2 with TRBJ1-5; D is unclear. This CDR3 is 14 amino acids long. The germline gives CDR1 WSHSY, CDR2 SAAADI. Trimming shortened V by 2 bases and J by 4 bases, and 9 bases separated the two germline ends. The CDR3 coding sequence is TGCGCCAGCAGTGAGGGTCAGCGGAATCAGCCCCAGCATTTT. Translated, it gives CASSEGQRNQPQHF.

The table lists this clone with a count of one. The chain carries TRBV29-1 and TRBJ2-2, with TRBD2 as a possible D gene (5 bases). There are 15 residues in the CDR3. Trimming took 4 bases from V and 0 from J, leaving 12 bases between them. Germline V gene sequence: CDR1 SQVTM, CDR2 ANQGSEA. The chain's CDR3 is CSVVSDGTNTGELFF. DNA for the CDR3: TGCAGCGTTGTAAGTGACGGGACGAACACCGGGGAGCTGTTTTTT.

V usage is TRBV19 and J usage is TRBJ1-1; tentatively, D is TRBD1 (6 bases). This CDR3 is 16 amino acids long. The V gene's germline CDR1 is LNHDA and CDR2 SQIVND (reference sequence). The germline V and J ends were trimmed by 8 bases and 0 bases, with 19 bases remaining between them. CDR3 residues: CASLNIRQAVNTEAFF. CDR3 bases: TGTGCCAGTCTTAATATCCGACAGGCGGTGAACACTGAAGCTTTCTTT.

The chain uses TRBV6-5 and TRBJ2-1; D perhaps matches TRBD1 (6 bases). Trimming stripped 7 bases from V and 7 bases from J, with 14 bases between. The CDR3 extends over 13 amino acids. In germline, CDR1 is MNHEY, CDR2 SVGAGI. The CDR3 region is CASTGDLRNEQFF. CDR3 coding DNA: TGTGCCAGCACAGGGGACCTGAGGAATGAGCAGTTCTTC.

The J gene is TRBJ2-3, the V gene TRBV24-1; 10 bases agree with TRBD2. Germline assignment: CDR1 KGHDR and CDR2 SFDVKD. This CDR3 is 16 amino acids long. V lost 4 bases and J lost 4; bases outside the gene matches: 7. As DNA, the CDR3 is TGTGCCACCAGTGAAGGCCCAGCGGGGGGGGCAGATACGCAGTATTTT. Amino acid sequence: CATSEGPAGGADTQYF.

The chain links TRBV18 to TRBJ1-6; 8 bases fit TRBD1. The V gene's germline CDR1 is KGHSH and CDR2 LQKENI. This CDR3 contains 16 residues. Trimming took 1 base from V and 11 from J; bases not matched to a gene: 10. The CDR3: CASSPRPGQGGTPLHF. As DNA, the CDR3 is TGTGCCAGCTCACCACGTCCCGGACAGGGTGGCACACCCCTCCACTTT.

CDR3 DNA sequence: TGTGCCAGCAGTGGACAGAACCAAGAGACCCAGTACTTC. Translation: CASSGQNQETQYF. The chain is built from TRBV25-1 and TRBJ2-5; a weak D match, TRBD1 (5 bases). CDR3 size: 13 residues. V was trimmed by 4 bases and J by 0 bases, leaving 6 bases between them. Germline values: CDR1 MGHDK, CDR2 SYGVNS.

This chain connects TRBV7-8 to TRBJ1-1; D gene uncertain. The CDR3 covers 12 residues. The V and J ends lost 7 bases and 4 bases respectively, with 10 bases between them. Germline CDR1 reads SGHVS; CDR2 reads FQNEAQ. The CDR3 is CASIDGSTEAFF. Written as DNA, the CDR3 is TGTGCCAGCATCGACGGGTCCACTGAAGCTTTCTTT.

The CDR3 sequence is CASSPKTSGVYEQYF. Written as DNA, the CDR3 is TGTGCCAGCAGCCCCAAGACTAGCGGGGTCTACGAGCAGTACTTC. The genes are TRBV13 and TRBJ2-7; 11 bases fit TRBD2. Germline loops: CDR1 PRHDT, CDR2 FYEKMQ (reference sequence). This CDR3 is 15 amino acids long. The ends lost 5 bases at V and 3 bases at J; junction bases unmatched: 6. The full variable domain, rest sourced from reference TRBV13 and TRBJ2-7, is AAGVIQSPRHLIKEKRETATLKCYPIPRHDTVYWYQQGPGQDPQFLISFYEKMQSDKGSIPDRFSAQQFSDYHSELNMSSLELGDSALYFCASSPKTSGVYEQYFGPGTRLTVT.

The sample holds one count of this clone. The genes are TRBV28 and TRBJ1-3; D ambiguous. Germline values: CDR1 MDHEN, CDR2 SYDVKM. The CDR3 runs to 15 residues. The V end was cut by 4 bases, the J end by 1 base, with 11 bases between. The CDR3 nucleotides are TGTGCCAGCAGTTCCGGGTCCAATTCTGGAAACACCATATATTTT. Protein: CASSSGSNSGNTIYF.

This chain uses TRBV3-1 (or the pseudogene TRBV3-2) with TRBJ1-2; tentative D call: TRBD1 (6 bases). The germline V gene has CDR1 LGHDT and CDR2 YNNKEL (reference sequence). This CDR3 is 14 amino acids long. Trimming shortened V by 2 bases and J by 4 bases, and 11 bases separated the two germline ends. This CDR3 reads CASSQLGGSYGYTF. The CDR3 DNA reads TGTGCCAGCAGCCAATTAGGGGGTAGCTATGGCTACACCTTC.

The genes are TRBV5-5 and TRBJ1-5; a possible D gene is TRBD1 (5 bases). Deletions cut 1 base from V and 5 bases from J, with 10 bases between. Germline V gene data show CDR1 as SGHKS and CDR2 as YYEKEE (reference sequence). This CDR3 is built from 14 residues. DNA of the CDR3: TGTGCCAGCAGCTTGACCGACAGCTATCAGCCCCAGCATTTT. Its translation is CASSLTDSYQPQHF.

This chain links TRBV19 with TRBJ1-1; D might be TRBD1 (5 bases). This CDR3 is 14 amino acids long. V shed 2 bases and J shed 2 bases, with 9 bases lying between them. Germline V gene sequence: CDR1 LNHDA, CDR2 SQIVND (reference sequence). Here the CDR3 DNA reads TGTGCCAGTAGTATACCACAGGTAAACACTGAAGCTTTCTTT. As protein: CASSIPQVNTEAFF.

The V call is TRBV9, the J call TRBJ2-1; D might be TRBD2 (6 bases). This CDR3 is built from 15 residues. Per the germline V gene, CDR1 is SGDLS and CDR2 is YYNGEE. V shed 0 bases and J shed 6 bases, with 13 bases lying between them. The CDR3 bases are TGTGCCAGCAGCGTAGGGGGCGGGGCGATCAATGAGCAGTTCTTC. This sequence encodes CASSVGGGAINEQFF. Full variable domain (remainder filled in from reference TRBV9 and TRBJ2-1): DSGVTQTPKHLITATGQRVTLRCSPRSGDLSVYWYQQSLDQGLQFLIQYYNGEERAKGNILERFSAQQFPDLHSELNLSSLELGDSALYFCASSVGGGAINEQFFGPGTRLTVL.

This clone was counted only a few times. Additional DNA sequences in this sample encode the identical CDR3. The chain joins TRBV9 to TRBJ1-1, with a tentative D call TRBD1 (6 bases). V lost 2 bases and J 1 base, leaving 6 bases between the germline ends. CDR1 SGDLS and CDR2 YYNGEE come from the germline V gene. There are 13 residues in the CDR3. CDR3 nucleotide sequence: TGTGCCAGCAGCGTGACAGGGAACACTGAAGCTTTCTTT. It specifies CASSVTGNTEAFF.

The rearrangement uses TRBV7-2 and TRBJ2-5; 8 bases align to TRBD2. The V and J ends lost 2 bases and 1 base, in that order; junction bases with no gene match: 3. The CDR3 totals 15 residues. Germline V gives CDR1 SGHTA, CDR2 FQGNSA. The CDR3 coding sequence is TGTGCCAGCAGCTTAACTAGCGGCCCCCAAGAGACCCAGTACTTC. Its protein is CASSLTSGPQETQYF.

The rearrangement uses TRBV14 and TRBJ1-1; D uncertain. V was pared by 2 bases and J by 2 bases, with 9 bases between. CDR1 is SGHDN and CDR2 is FVKESK in the germline V gene. The CDR3 is made up of 14 amino acids. CDR3 region: CASSQLDTNTEAFF. CDR3 sequence (DNA): TGTGCCAGCAGCCAACTCGACACAAACACTGAAGCTTTCTTT.

This chain uses TRBV20-1 with TRBJ2-5; 9 bases fit TRBD2. This CDR3 is 16 amino acids long. Germline trimming cut 3 bases from V and 1 base from J; bases unmatched to any gene: 9. Germline V gene data show CDR1 as DFQATT and CDR2 as SNEGSKA (reference sequence). The CDR3 nucleotides read TGCAGTGCTAGTTCCGCGAGCGGGGGGAGCCAAGAGACCCAGTACTTC. This sequence encodes CSASSASGGSQETQYF.

The chain combines TRBV5-4 with TRBJ1-1, with 7 nucleotides matching TRBD1. This CDR3 region has 13 residues. V was pared by 4 bases and J by 7 bases, with 7 bases of the junction left unmatched. Germline V lookup: CDR1 SGHNT, CDR2 YYREEE (reference sequence). This CDR3 reads CASSPEGADEAFF. The CDR3 nucleotides are TGTGCCAGCAGCCCTGAGGGGGCAGATGAAGCTTTCTTT. Looking up the rest from reference TRBV5-4 and TRBJ1-1 gives the full variable domain: ETGVTQSPTHLIKTRGQQVTLRCSSQSGHNTVSWYQQALGQGPQFIFQYYREEENGRGNFPPRFSGLQFPNYSSELNVNALELDDSALYLCASSPEGADEAFFGQGTRLTVV.

V and J are TRBV6-1 and TRBJ1-2; D gene unclear. The CDR3 sequence is 14 residues long. Germline-derived CDR1 and CDR2 are MNHNS and SASEGT. V lost 0 bases to trimming and J lost 4 bases, with 9 bases between them. CDR3 amino acids: CASSEAPGFYGYTF. The CDR3 DNA reads as TGTGCCAGCAGTGAAGCGCCCGGTTTCTATGGCTACACCTTC.

The chain carries TRBV7-2 and TRBJ2-7, with 9 nucleotides matching TRBD2. CDR1 is SGHTA and CDR2 is FQGNSA in the germline V gene. The CDR3 has 14 amino acids. The junction had 5 bases not matched to a gene; V was cut back by 5 bases and J by 3 bases. CDR3 in DNA: TGTGCCAGCAGCACGGGACTAGCAGACTACGAGCAGTACTTC. Amino acids: CASSTGLADYEQYF.

This clone was counted between two and nine times. The V and J genes are TRBV4-1 and TRBJ2-7; TRBD2 is a possible D gene (6 bases). V was trimmed by 5 bases and J by 1 base, leaving 9 bases between them. The CDR3 is made up of 13 amino acids. Germline V gene lookup returns CDR1 MGHRA and CDR2 YSYEKL. The CDR3 region has the DNA TGCGCCAGCAGCTCCGGGACTTCCTACGAGCAGTACTTC. Translated, it gives CASSSGTSYEQYF.

This chain connects TRBV3-1 (or the pseudogene TRBV3-2) to TRBJ2-1; TRBD2 is a possible D gene (6 bases). Trimming pared 4 bases from V and 8 bases from J, leaving 15 bases between. The germline CDR1 and CDR2 sequences are LGHDT and YNNKEL (reference sequence). The CDR3 spans 14 residues. CDR3 DNA sequence: TGTGCCAGCAGCCGACTAGAGGGTATGGATGAGCAGTTCTTC. Translated: CASSRLEGMDEQFF.

This clone was recorded only once. The chain couples TRBV10-3 to TRBJ1-6; perhaps TRBD1 as D (6 bases). The V end lost 5 bases, the J end lost 8 bases, and 13 bases lay between the germline ends. The CDR3 has 14 residues. Germline CDR1 ENHRY, CDR2 SYGVKD. CDR3 sequence: CAISQVAGDSPLHF. In DNA form, the CDR3 reads TGTGCCATCAGTCAGGTCGCAGGGGATTCACCCCTCCACTTT.

This clone was observed a handful of times. This rearrangement joins TRBV28 to TRBJ1-1, with D maybe TRBD1 (5 bases). The CDR3 runs to 16 residues. Germline-derived CDR1 and CDR2 are MDHEN and SYDVKM. The V end lost 3 bases, the J end lost 3 bases, and 17 bases lay between the germline ends. The CDR3 nucleotides are TGTGCCAGCAGTTTCGACAGAAGAGAAGGGTACACTGAAGCTTTCTTT. This gives the protein CASSFDRREGYTEAFF.

V gene TRBV6-5 combines with J gene TRBJ1-5, with TRBD1 matching over 7 bases. This CDR3 contains 15 residues. Per germline, CDR1 MNHEY and CDR2 SVGAGI. The V gene end was trimmed by 2 bases and the J gene end by 7 bases; junction bases not matched to a gene: 8. CDR3 loop: CASSYDRDIGQPQHF. The DNA for the CDR3 is TGTGCCAGCAGTTACGACAGGGATATCGGGCAGCCCCAGCATTTT.

This sequence joins TRBV19 and TRBJ1-2; 8 bases match TRBD1. There are 16 residues in the CDR3. The germline CDR1 and CDR2 sequences are LNHDA and SQIVND (reference sequence). The J segment lost 6 bases and the V segment lost 2 bases, leaving 11 bases of the junction unmatched. In DNA form, the CDR3 reads TGTGCCAGTAGTATACACCCCCCGCAGGGGGCGAATGGCTACACCTTC. Translation gives CASSIHPPQGANGYTF.